Listed below are T cell receptor beta chains from one sample, sequenced in a study of breast tumors, draining lymph nodes, adjacent tissues. TCRdb re-called the multiplex PCR reads with MiXCR, one entry per CDR3 protein. The sample holds some 53,000 distinct CDR3 sequences, roughly 41% seen once. Material: breast tumor tissue. The receptors come from a female donor with breast cancer. Some clones in this sample may be carry-over from other donors' samples. The CDR3 runs from the conserved cysteine through the conserved F or W. Each record gives: D gene, clone size, J gene, V gene, CDR3 DNA, CDR3 protein. D genes are given only for firm matches. The listing skips clone size in some rows; elsewhere it reads once, few, many or a size class.

D: TRBD1; size: many; J: TRBJ2-3; V: TRBV11-1; DNA: TGTGCCAGCGGGGACCGGGACAGGGTTACAGATACGCAGTATTTT; CDR3: CASGDRDRVTDTQYF
D: NA; size: many; J: TRBJ2-5; V: TRBV3-1; DNA: TGTGCCAGCAGCCATCAGGGGACCCAGTACTTC; CDR3: CASSHQGTQYF
D: NA; size: many; J: TRBJ1-5; V: TRBV4-1; DNA: TGCGCCAGCCGAGGGGTGGGGTTCGATCAGCCCCAGCATTTT; CDR3: CASRGVGFDQPQHF
D: TRBD1; size: many; J: TRBJ2-6; V: TRBV19; DNA: TGTGCGACGGGACAGGGGAGAAGCTCTGGGGCCAACGTCCTGACTTTC; CDR3: CATGQGRSSGANVLTF
D: NA; size: many; J: TRBJ1-5; V: TRBV10-2; DNA: TGCGCCAGCGGAAGGGGCCACAATCAGCCCCAGCATTTT; CDR3: CASGRGHNQPQHF
D: TRBD2; size: many; J: TRBJ2-2; V: TRBV19; DNA: TGTGCCAGTACTGCGCCGGGACTAGCGGGAACGAACACCGGGGAGCTGTTTTTT; CDR3: CASTAPGLAGTNTGELFF
D: NA; size: many; J: TRBJ2-5; V: TRBV6-1; DNA: TGTGCCAGCAAGCGGGACACAGAGACCCAGTACTTC; CDR3: CASKRDTETQYF
D: TRBD2; size: many; J: TRBJ2-1; V: TRBV20-1; DNA: TGCAGTGCCGTAGCGGGAGTACGCAATGAGCAGTTCTTC; CDR3: CSAVAGVRNEQFF
D: NA; size: few; J: TRBJ1-2; V: TRBV28; DNA: TGTGCCAGCAGTTTTGGGGGGGTTAATGGCTACACCTTC; CDR3: CASSFGGVNGYTF
D: TRBD2; size: many; J: TRBJ2-1; V: TRBV9; DNA: TGTGCCAGCAGCACCCCTAGCGGGAGAGTGTCCTACAATGAGCAGTTCTTC; CDR3: CASSTPSGRVSYNEQFF
D: TRBD1; size: many; J: TRBJ2-1; V: TRBV6-2/TRBV6-3; DNA: TGTGCCAGCAGTTACCAGGGGGCCGCCTACAATGAGCAGTTCTTC; CDR3: CASSYQGAAYNEQFF
D: TRBD1; size: many; J: TRBJ2-7; V: TRBV28; DNA: TGTGCCAGCCCGGGCCACACGACAGGGTTCTACGAGCAGTACTTC; CDR3: CASPGHTTGFYEQYF
D: NA; size: many; J: TRBJ1-4; V: TRBV7-2; DNA: TGTGCCAGCAGCTTGAGGCCCAGTTCAAATGAAAAACTGTTTTTT; CDR3: CASSLRPSSNEKLFF
D: TRBD2; size: NA; J: TRBJ2-3; V: TRBV7-9; DNA: TGTGCCAGCAGTCAACTCCCCGGGACTAGTCTCGGCAATGAGCAGTATTTT; CDR3: CASSQLPGTSLGNEQYF
D: NA; size: NA; J: TRBJ2-1; V: TRBV28; DNA: TGTGCCAGCAGTTTATACATTAGCAGGAACAATGAGCAGTTCTTC; CDR3: CASSLYISRNNEQFF
D: TRBD1; size: few; J: TRBJ2-2; V: TRBV18; DNA: TGTGCCAGCTCACCACCACGGACAGGGTCCACCGGGGAGCTGTTTTTT; CDR3: CASSPPRTGSTGELFF
D: NA; size: many; J: TRBJ1-5; V: TRBV7-9; DNA: TGTGCCAGCAGCTTAGACAGCTCGGCCCAGCATTTT; CDR3: CASSLDSSAQHF
D: TRBD2; size: few; J: TRBJ2-2; V: TRBV28; DNA: TGTGCCAGCAGTTTTTGGCCCCGAACTAGCGGGAGGGCGGGTGACACCGGGGAGCTGTTTTTT; CDR3: CASSFWPRTSGRAGDTGELFF
D: NA; size: NA; J: TRBJ2-7; V: TRBV20-1; DNA: TGCAGTGCTAGAGATTCAACTGGTAACTACGAGCAGTACTTC; CDR3: CSARDSTGNYEQYF
D: NA; size: many; J: TRBJ2-1; V: TRBV29-1; DNA: TGCAGCGTTTCTTTCTCCTACAATGAGCAGTTCTTC; CDR3: CSVSFSYNEQFF